This T cell receptor (beta chain) is from a study of T cell responses to AZD1222 COVID-19 vaccine. Study findings and constraints: Baseline testing showed seropositivity in only a handful of AZD1222 recipients. CD4 TCRs covered the whole spike, strongest at regions 160-218 and 743-854.

Comments on this clone: Its antigen is unidentified.

Sequencing was performed with immunoSEQ multiplex PCR; in TCRdb, only in-frame clones are kept and a portion is missing. Of 150,000 or so clones listed, roughly nine tenths are singletons. The CDR3 is 18 residues long. Between the trimmed V and J ends, which lost 0 bases and 1 base, there was a span of 15 bases. Per germline, CDR1 LGHNA and CDR2 YSLEER. This sequence originates from an adult in good health. The sample here was peripheral blood, taken on day 0 of AZD1222 vaccination. The V and J genes are TRBV4-3 and TRBJ1-4; D possibly corresponds to TRBD1 (6 bases). The CDR3 loop is CASSQDVGKGVTNEKLFF. The CDR3 DNA sequence: TGCGCCAGCAGCCAAGATGTGGGGAAGGGGGTAACTAATGAAAAACTGTTTTTT.